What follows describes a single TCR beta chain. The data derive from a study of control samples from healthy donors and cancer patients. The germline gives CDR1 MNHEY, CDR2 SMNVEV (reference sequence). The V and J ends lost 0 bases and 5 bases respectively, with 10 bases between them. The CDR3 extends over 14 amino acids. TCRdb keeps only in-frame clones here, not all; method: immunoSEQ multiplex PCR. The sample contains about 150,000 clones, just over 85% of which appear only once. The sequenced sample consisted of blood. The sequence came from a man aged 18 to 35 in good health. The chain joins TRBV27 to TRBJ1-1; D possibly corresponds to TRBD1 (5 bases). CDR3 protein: CASSLSQGWTEAFF. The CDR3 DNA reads TGTGCCAGCAGTTTATCCCAGGGCTGGACTGAAGCTTTCTTT.